The 28 T cell receptor beta chains given below trace back to one sample, sequenced in a study of T-cell memory formation after mild COVID-19. TCRdb itself ran the 5' RACE reads through MiXCR, one entry per CDR3 protein. The repertoire holds under 400,000 distinct CDR3 sequences, with approximately 21% as singletons. Material: PBMCs or a T cell subset sorted from them (not recorded which). The receptors here all came from an adult woman who had mild COVID-19 (a few samples of this study predate the infection). Cell type and time point are not known.

This clonotype has more than one count but fewer than ten. This chain links TRBV5-1 with TRBJ1-1; D unclear. CDR3 size: 13 residues. The V and J ends lost 3 bases and 1 base respectively, with 7 bases between them. CDR1 is SGHRS, CDR2 YFSETQ, per germline. The CDR3 protein is CASSYDPNTEAFF. Written as DNA, the CDR3 is TGCGCCAGCAGCTACGACCCGAACACTGAAGCTTTCTTT.

This clonotype was observed a handful of times. V is TRBV20-1 and J is TRBJ1-1; D is unclear. Per the germline V gene, CDR1 is DFQATT and CDR2 is SNEGSKA (reference sequence). This CDR3 has 12 residues. Deletions cut 1 base from V and 2 bases from J, with 5 bases between. The CDR3 DNA sequence: TGCAGTGCTAGAGGGGGTAACACTGAAGCTTTCTTT. Its translation is CSARGGNTEAFF.

The chain employs TRBV4-1 and TRBJ2-2; possibly TRBD2 for D (6 bases). V lost 0 bases to trimming and J lost 5 bases, with 13 bases between them. The CDR3 extends over 16 amino acids. Per germline, CDR1 MGHRA and CDR2 YSYEKL. The CDR3 is CASSQDQGLLTGELFF. The CDR3 DNA is TGCGCCAGCAGCCAAGATCAGGGACTCTTGACCGGGGAGCTGTTTTTT.

This clonotype was detected only a few times. CDR3 region: CASSQQGSGELFF. As DNA, the CDR3 is TGCGCCAGCAGCCAGCAGGGATCCGGGGAGCTGTTTTTT. The rearrangement joins TRBV4-1 to TRBJ2-2, with D possibly being TRBD1 (5 bases). V gave up 3 bases and J gave up 6 bases, with 8 bases separating them. Germline V gives CDR1 MGHRA, CDR2 YSYEKL. CDR3 length equals 13 residues.

This clonotype was recorded at least ten times. V and J are TRBV27 and TRBJ1-1, with a weak D call TRBD1 (6 bases). The CDR3 totals 13 residues. Germline V gives CDR1 MNHEY, CDR2 SMNVEV (reference sequence). V lost 6 bases to trimming and J lost 2 bases, with 10 bases between them. CDR3 residues: CASRLRGNTEAFF. CDR3 nucleotides: TGTGCCAGCAGACTCAGGGGTAACACTGAAGCTTTCTTT.

This clonotype was seen a handful of times. This sequence joins TRBV5-1 and TRBJ2-3; TRBD2 aligns across 11 bases. The ends lost 4 bases at V and 1 base at J; junction bases unmatched: 11. Per germline, CDR1 SGHRS and CDR2 YFSETQ. The CDR3 is 18 residues long. This CDR3 is CASSPGLAGGLRTDTQYF. CDR3 coding DNA: TGCGCCAGCAGCCCAGGCCTAGCGGGGGGCCTCCGCACAGATACGCAGTATTTT.

The chain recombines TRBV7-8 with TRBJ1-2, with TRBD1 matching over 8 bases. CDR3 length: 14 residues. Germline V gives CDR1 SGHVS, CDR2 FQNEAQ. The V segment lost 7 bases and the J segment 6 bases; nucleotides outside the gene matches: 10. CDR3 nucleotide sequence: TGTGCCAGCACCGAACAGGGGGGACCCGATGGCTACACCTTC. Protein product: CASTEQGGPDGYTF.

A single count supports this clonotype. The V gene is TRBV20-1, the J gene TRBJ2-5, with D perhaps TRBD2 (6 bases). This CDR3 comprises 16 residues. CDR1 and CDR2 (germline): DFQATT, SNEGSKA (reference sequence). V gave up 0 bases and J gave up 10 bases, with 24 bases separating them. The CDR3 sequence is CSARDTLSGRGGNQYF. DNA for the CDR3: TGCAGTGCTAGAGATACTTTATCAGGCCGTGGGGGGAACCAGTACTTC.

The rearrangement uses TRBV7-9 and TRBJ1-2, with 11 bases aligning to TRBD1. This CDR3 is built from 13 residues. The germline V gene has CDR1 SEHNR and CDR2 FQNEAQ (reference sequence). Trimming at V came to 4 bases and at J to 8 bases, leaving 3 bases not matched to a gene. The CDR3 sequence is CASSSRTGGGYTF. The CDR3 DNA sequence: TGTGCCAGCAGCTCCAGGACAGGGGGCGGCTACACCTTC.

The chain is built from TRBV4-1 and TRBJ1-1; 10 bases match TRBD1. The CDR3 loop spans 13 amino acids. Germline loops: CDR1 MGHRA, CDR2 YSYEKL. Trimming at V came to 4 bases and at J to 11 bases, leaving 7 bases not matched to a gene. In DNA, the CDR3 is TGCGCCAGCAGCCGCGACAGGGGGCAGGGGGCTTTCTTT. It encodes CASSRDRGQGAFF.

This clonotype was counted a few times. The rearrangement uses TRBV4-1 and TRBJ1-2; no clear D. The CDR3 has 15 residues. Trimming left V 0 bases short and J 1 base short, with 9 bases between. CDR1 is MGHRA, CDR2 YSYEKL, per germline. CDR3 nucleotide sequence: TGCGCCAGCAGCCAAGAAAGTTTAAGTAACTATGGCTACACCTTC. Encoded protein: CASSQESLSNYGYTF.

The rearrangement uses TRBV7-8 and TRBJ1-3; D remains unclear. V lost 5 bases, J lost 0 bases, and 14 bases lay in between. The CDR3 length is 16 residues. Germline V lookup: CDR1 SGHVS, CDR2 FQNEAQ. CDR3: CASSRVGGSSGNTIYF. The CDR3, as DNA: TGTGCCAGCAGCCGCGTCGGCGGCAGCTCTGGAAACACCATATATTTT.

This clonotype appeared a few times. This chain uses TRBV12-3 or TRBV12-4 with TRBJ2-7; 11 nucleotides agree with TRBD2. There are 14 residues in the CDR3. V was pared by 5 bases and J by 6 bases, with 6 bases of the junction left unmatched. Here the CDR3 DNA reads TGTGCCAGCAGTATGACTAGCGGGGTGGGCGAGCAGTACTTC. Protein sequence: CASSMTSGVGEQYF.

A few counts support this clonotype. This chain connects TRBV4-1 to TRBJ2-6; 8 bases align to TRBD2. The germline V gene encodes CDR1 MGHRA and CDR2 YSYEKL. The CDR3 is 19 amino acids. Trimming took 3 bases from V and 0 from J; bases not matched to a gene: 10. The CDR3 is CASSQALAGIPSGANVLTF. CDR3 sequence (DNA): TGCGCCAGCAGCCAGGCTTTAGCGGGAATCCCCTCTGGGGCCAACGTCCTGACTTTC.

The rearrangement links TRBV15 to TRBJ2-1; D call uncertain. V was pared by 5 bases and J by 0 bases, with 14 bases between. This CDR3 spans 16 amino acids. CDR1 and CDR2 from the germline V gene are LNHNV and YYDKDF (reference sequence). The CDR3 DNA reads TGTGCCACCAGCTTGGGTAAGGCTAGCTCCTACAATGAGCAGTTCTTC. Translating it yields CATSLGKASSYNEQFF.

This chain connects TRBV9 to TRBJ1-1; no reliable D call. Germline values: CDR1 SGDLS, CDR2 YYNGEE. V was trimmed by 3 bases and J by 1 base, leaving 10 bases between them. The CDR3 extends over 14 amino acids. CDR3 sequence reads: CASSATPENTEAFF. In DNA, the CDR3 is TGTGCCAGCAGCGCGACGCCGGAGAACACTGAAGCTTTCTTT. Full variable domain (outside the CDR3, taken from reference TRBV9 and TRBJ1-1): DSGVTQTPKHLITATGQRVTLRCSPRSGDLSVYWYQQSLDQGLQFLIQYYNGEERAKGNILERFSAQQFPDLHSELNLSSLELGDSALYFCASSATPENTEAFFGQGTRLTVV.

This clonotype appeared a few times. CDR3 sequence: CASSGELNTEAFF. The CDR3 nucleotides read TGTGCCAGCTCCGGAGAATTGAACACTGAAGCTTTCTTT. The V call is TRBV18, the J call TRBJ1-1; D is ambiguous. V lost 6 bases to trimming and J lost 0 bases, with 8 bases between them. This CDR3 region has 13 residues. Germline CDR1 KGHSH, CDR2 LQKENI.

The rearrangement links TRBV24-1 to TRBJ2-7, with D perhaps being TRBD1 or TRBD2 (5 bases each). The V gene's germline CDR1 is KGHDR and CDR2 SFDVKD. This CDR3 contains 14 residues. Trimming cost V 4 bases and J 0 bases, with 9 bases left between them. The CDR3 DNA follows: TGTGCCACCAGTGACAGGGAGACCTCCTACGAGCAGTACTTC. Translating gives CATSDRETSYEQYF.

The chain links TRBV11-2 to TRBJ2-3; D is possibly TRBD2 (5 bases). V was shortened by 10 bases and J by 2 bases, with 19 bases between the two germline ends. The CDR3 is 15 amino acids. CDR1 and CDR2 (germline): SGHAT, FQNNGV. CDR3 in DNA: TGTGCCAACCCACTGGATCGGGGAGACACAGATACGCAGTATTTT. Its translation: CANPLDRGDTDTQYF.

This clonotype is judged medium-sized. V gene TRBV15 combines with J gene TRBJ2-3; TRBD2 might be the D (6 bases). The CDR3 has 18 amino acids. V was shortened by 0 bases and J by 6 bases, with 22 bases between the two germline ends. Germline values: CDR1 LNHNV, CDR2 YYDKDF (reference sequence). The CDR3 sequence is CATSRDRLGGAAFDTQYF. CDR3 nucleotide sequence: TGTGCCACCAGCAGAGATCGATTAGGCGGGGCCGCATTTGATACGCAGTATTTT.

This clonotype showed up just a few times. This chain joins TRBV6-2 or TRBV6-3 and TRBJ2-1; the match to TRBD1 covers 9 bases. V gave up 7 bases and J gave up 9 bases; unmatched junction bases: 13. Germline values: CDR1 MNHEY, CDR2 SVGEGT. The CDR3 is 15 amino acids. The CDR3 loop reads CASIRGDRGVSEQFF. The CDR3 nucleotides read TGTGCCAGCATAAGGGGAGACAGGGGGGTTAGTGAGCAGTTCTTC.

This clonotype was observed a handful of times. The chain carries TRBV7-3 and TRBJ1-6; 7 bases fit TRBD1. Germline CDR1 SGHTA, CDR2 FQGTGA. This CDR3 has 14 amino acids. With 5 bases clipped from V and 5 bases from J, the junction kept 3 bases outside the gene matches. CDR3 DNA sequence: TGTGCCAGCAGCGCGACAGGGAATAATTCACCCCTCCACTTT. This codes for CASSATGNNSPLHF.

V is TRBV14 and J is TRBJ2-7; D assignment may be TRBD1 or TRBD2 (5 bases each). The CDR3 consists of 12 residues. V was trimmed by 4 bases and J by 6 bases, leaving 10 bases between them. Germline lookup yields CDR1 SGHDN and CDR2 FVKESK. CDR3 bases: TGTGCCAGCAGCCCATGGGGGAGCGAGCAGTACTTC. Amino acids: CASSPWGSEQYF. The full variable domain, with the rest looked up from reference TRBV14 and TRBJ2-7, is EAGVTQFPSHSVIEKGQTVTLRCDPISGHDNLYWYRRVMGKEIKFLLHFVKESKQDESGMPNNRFLAERTGGTYSTLKVQPAELEDSGVYFCASSPWGSEQYFGPGTRLTVT.

This clonotype has more than one count but fewer than ten. The chain joins TRBV2 to TRBJ1-4; D remains unclear. This CDR3 region has 15 residues. Germline assignment: CDR1 SNHLY and CDR2 FYNNEI. V lost 0 bases, J lost 8 bases, and 13 bases lay in between. The CDR3 reads CASSEALTGREKLFF. CDR3 nucleotide sequence: TGTGCCAGCAGTGAAGCCCTGACGGGTAGGGAAAAACTGTTTTTT.

This chain connects TRBV5-1 to TRBJ2-1; 11 bases fit TRBD1. V dropped 4 bases and J dropped 7; count of bases not matched to a gene: 7. The CDR3 totals 15 residues. CDR1 SGHRS and CDR2 YFSETQ come from the germline V gene. CDR3 DNA: TGCGCCAGCAGCGTAGGACAGGGGGCGGGTAATGAGCAGTTCTTC. This gives the protein CASSVGQGAGNEQFF.

The chain joins TRBV13 to TRBJ1-2; D is perhaps TRBD1 (5 bases). In germline, CDR1 is PRHDT, CDR2 FYEKMQ (reference sequence). V lost 4 bases, J lost 5 bases, and 23 bases lay in between. The CDR3 is 17 amino acids. CDR3 nucleotide sequence: TGTGCCAGCAGCTCCGATCCTACCGGGACGGGAACGTATGGCTACACCTTC. It encodes CASSSDPTGTGTYGYTF.

The rearrangement uses TRBV29-1 and TRBJ1-1, with D hard to call. The CDR3 covers 12 residues. V was pared by 2 bases and J by 5 bases, with 9 bases between. Per the germline V gene, CDR1 is SQVTM and CDR2 is ANQGSEA. The CDR3, as DNA: TGCAGCGTTGAACCCGGGGTGACTGAAGCTTTCTTT. This translates into CSVEPGVTEAFF.

This clonotype was counted ten times or more. V usage is TRBV7-2 and J usage is TRBJ2-5; D is uncertain. The CDR3 is 11 residues long. Per germline, CDR1 SGHTA and CDR2 FQGNSA. Trimming took off 6 bases at V and 4 bases at J, with 6 bases between the two ends. CDR3 sequence: CASSPLETQYF. The CDR3 nucleotides read TGTGCCAGCAGTCCTCTAGAGACCCAGTACTTC.